This TCR beta chain was recorded in a study of Graves' ophthalmopathy and Graves' hyperthyroidism. This clonotype was recorded at least ten times. The CDR3 contains 12 residues. Germline V gene lookup returns CDR1 SQVTM and CDR2 ANQGSEA. The V segment lost 8 bases and the J segment 4 bases; nucleotides outside the gene matches: 7. Amplification targeted the TCR beta CDR3 regions, with RNA transcripts as the source material. RT-PCR with HTBI primers came first, then second-round multiplex PCR. TCRdb passed the multiplex PCR reads through MiXCR, listing each CDR3 protein once. Seen here are 260,000 or so distinct CDR3 sequences, about 47% observed once, and the top ten hold over 40%.

Sequenced sample: peripheral blood. The origin of this receptor is an adult man with Graves' ophthalmopathy. The rearrangement joins TRBV29-1 to TRBJ1-1, with 7 bases aligning to TRBD1. CDR3 nucleotides: TGCAGCACGGAGGGGGCGGGCACTGAAGCTTTCTTT. Translating it yields CSTEGAGTEAFF.